These 11 T cell receptor beta chains originate from one sample sequenced in a study of blood T cell repertoires in COVID-19. Generated by immunoSEQ multiplex PCR, the TCRdb table keeps only in-frame clones and is missing some. The data show around 160,000 clones, around 75% seen once. Sequencing was carried out using peripheral blood. These receptors all come from a woman of 80 years or more with acute or convalescent COVID-19.

The rearrangement joins TRBV9 to TRBJ1-3, with 7 nucleotides matching TRBD1. The CDR3 runs 17 residues. Germline assignment: CDR1 SGDLS and CDR2 YYNGEE. The J segment lost 4 bases and the V segment lost 1 base, leaving 11 bases of the junction unmatched. The DNA of the CDR3 is TGTGCCAGCAGCGTAACCCCTTCACAACAGGGGGGAAACACCATATATTTT. It is translated as CASSVTPSQQGGNTIYF.

The rearrangement links TRBV6-1 to TRBJ1-1; D is possibly TRBD1 (6 bases). Per the germline V gene, CDR1 is MNHNS and CDR2 is SASEGT. This CDR3 comprises 16 residues. V lost 4 bases, J lost 0 bases, and 15 bases lay in between. The CDR3 region has the DNA TGTGCCAGCAGTGGACCAAACAGGGCGATGAACACTGAAGCTTTCTTT. Translation gives CASSGPNRAMNTEAFF.

V gene TRBV27 combines with J gene TRBJ2-7; 7 bases agree with TRBD1. Germline CDR1 MNHEY, CDR2 SMNVEV (reference sequence). CDR3 length equals 13 residues. Unmatched junction bases numbered 3, after V lost 1 base and J lost 6 bases. CDR3 region: CASSLFSGGEQYF. The CDR3 DNA reads as TGTGCCAGCAGTTTATTCTCAGGGGGCGAGCAGTACTTC.

The rearrangement joins TRBV10-3 to TRBJ1-2; D is perhaps TRBD1 (6 bases). V was pared by 4 bases and J by 7 bases, with 13 bases between. The length of the CDR3 is 13 residues. CDR1 ENHRY and CDR2 SYGVKD come from the germline V gene. The CDR3 sequence: CAISVSQGFGYTF. The CDR3, as DNA: TGTGCCATCAGTGTTTCGCAGGGGTTTGGCTACACCTTC.

This chain's CDR3 is CAWSAPLRKYF. DNA for the CDR3: TGTGCCTGGAGTGCCCCCCTTCGTAAGTACTTC. V gene TRBV30 combines with J gene TRBJ2-7; the D is unclear. CDR3 length: 11 residues. V was shortened by 1 base and J by 11 bases, with 12 bases between the two germline ends. Germline V lookup: CDR1 GTSNPN, CDR2 SVGIG (reference sequence). Combining the CDR3 with reference TRBV30 and TRBJ2-7 gives the whole variable domain SQTIHQWPATLVQPVGSPLSLECTVEGTSNPNLYWYRQAAGRGLQLLFYSVGIGQISSEVPQNLSASRPQDRQFILSSKKLLLSDSGFYLCAWSAPLRKYFGPGTRLTVT.

The rearrangement uses TRBV7-3 and TRBJ1-1, with D possibly TRBD1 on 6 matching bases. Germline loops: CDR1 SGHTA, CDR2 FQGTGA. The CDR3 has 14 residues. V was shortened by 4 bases and J by 1 base, with 10 bases between the two germline ends. The DNA of the CDR3 is TGTGCCAGCAGCTCACAGGGCCGGAACACTGAAGCTTTCTTT. Its protein is CASSSQGRNTEAFF. Filled out from reference TRBV7-3 and TRBJ1-1, the complete variable domain reads GAGVSQTPSNKVTEKGKYVELRCDPISGHTALYWYRQSLGQGPEFLIYFQGTGAADDSGLPNDRFFAVRPEGSVSTLKIQRTERGDSAVYLCASSSQGRNTEAFFGQGTRLTVV.

The V gene is TRBV28, the J gene TRBJ1-2; 7 bases are shared with TRBD1. V shed 5 bases, J shed 7 bases, and the junction held 10 bases outside the gene matches. In germline, CDR1 is MDHEN, CDR2 SYDVKM. The CDR3 contains 14 residues. CDR3 sequence: CASSTLTGLGGYTF. The CDR3 nucleotides read TGTGCCAGCAGTACCTTGACAGGGTTGGGTGGCTACACCTTC.

This chain links TRBV28 with TRBJ1-5; D not resolved. The germline CDR1 and CDR2 sequences are MDHEN and SYDVKM. CDR3 length equals 15 residues. V was pared by 3 bases and J by 0 bases, with 9 bases between. The CDR3 nucleotides read TGTGCCAGCAGTTTCATATCAGGTAGCAATCAGCCCCAGCATTTT. Translation: CASSFISGSNQPQHF.

In nucleotides, the CDR3 is TGTGCCAGCTCACCATTGTACAGTAGCTCCTACAATGAGCAGTTCTTC. This codes for CASSPLYSSSYNEQFF. The chain links TRBV18 to TRBJ2-1, with D unclear. Germline lookup yields CDR1 KGHSH and CDR2 LQKENI. The CDR3 has 16 residues. V lost 2 bases and J lost 0, with 11 bases in between.

V gene TRBV27 combines with J gene TRBJ2-7; 9 bases line up with TRBD2. This CDR3 is 15 amino acids long. From germline, CDR1 is MNHEY and CDR2 SMNVEV (reference sequence). J gave up 2 bases and V 5 bases, and 7 bases lay outside the gene matches. CDR3 region: CASSMTSGGAYEQYF. In nucleotides, the CDR3 is TGTGCCAGCAGTATGACTAGCGGAGGGGCCTACGAGCAGTACTTC.

This rearrangement joins TRBV20-1 to TRBJ1-4; D gene unclear. Germline lookup yields CDR1 DFQATT and CDR2 SNEGSKA (reference sequence). V was shortened by 3 bases and J by 2 bases, with 10 bases between the two germline ends. The CDR3 loop spans 14 amino acids. The CDR3 reads CSASRPGTNEKLFF. The CDR3 DNA reads as TGCAGTGCTAGTCGTCCCGGGACTAATGAAAAACTGTTTTTT.